Listed below are T cell receptor beta chains from one sample, sequenced in a study of T cell changes during pregnancy in multiple sclerosis. Here immunoSEQ multiplex PCR was the method, and the copy in TCRdb shows in-frame clones only, minus some. The sample includes tens of thousands of clones, just over 90% of them seen just once. This material consisted of CD4+ T cells from peripheral blood mononuclear cells, taken before pregnancy. The receptors were sampled from a female donor with multiple sclerosis, enrolled in a pregnancy study. The conserved cysteine and the conserved F or W are not part of the CDR3 here. Each record gives: V gene, CDR3 length, J gene, clone size, CDR3 protein. Where a row states a size, it is once, few, many or the class of an expanded clone; other rows omit it.

TRBV7-3	14	TRBJ2-2	once	ASSLSPASSTGELF
TRBV28	9	TRBJ2-1	once	ASSLSHEQF
TRBV5-6	15	TRBJ2-5	-	ASSWRDPTNPQETQY
TRBV30	12	TRBJ1-6	-	AWSVGGEGSPLH
TRBV5-1	12	TRBJ1-1	once	ASSSTVFGTEAF
TRBV28	13	TRBJ1-2	-	ASSPHEEGSYGYT
TRBV30	14	TRBJ1-3	-	AWSAPGILAGNTIY
TRBV4-2	16	TRBJ2-1	-	ASSQQGLAGGLVDEQF
TRBV6-5	11	TRBJ1-6	-	ASSTGANSPLH
TRBV11-3	14	TRBJ1-3	-	ASSLRRTTPGNTIY
TRBV5-1	15	TRBJ1-4	-	ASSPGQGTTTNEKLF
TRBV2	11	TRBJ1-5	-	ASSWDISQPQH
TRBV4-1	14	TRBJ2-7	-	ASSQEITGGSRIQY
TRBV29-1	13	TRBJ2-1	-	SVEGSNLSYNEQF
TRBV29-1	11	TRBJ2-3	-	SVESGITDTQY
TRBV9	16	TRBJ2-4	-	ASSPGLAGLGAKNIQY
TRBV25-1	13	TRBJ1-5	-	ARNGDRGSSRPQH
TRBV27	13	TRBJ1-2	once	ASIGRDRGPYGYT
TRBV18	12	TRBJ1-2	-	ASSVQVANYGYT
TRBV5-1	13	TRBJ2-3	-	ASSLLAGGGDTQY
TRBV10-3	14	TRBJ1-3	-	AISETFPLSGNTIY
TRBV5-1	10	TRBJ2-7	-	ASSEDRYEQY
TRBV5-1	17	TRBJ2-6	-	ASSLGVDQGATGANVLT
TRBV2	10	TRBJ1-1	-	ASKQGAHEAF
TRBV6-6	10	TRBJ2-7	once	ASSYSLDEQY
TRBV27	11	TRBJ1-1	once	ASMRAVGTEAF
TRBV7-2	17	TRBJ1-5	-	ASSLGPTGATRSNQPQH
TRBV6-6	13	TRBJ2-2	-	ASSLSGGNTGELF
TRBV19	11	TRBJ1-2	-	ASKTQGVEGYT
TRBV5-1	13	TRBJ2-1	-	ASSLATGSYNEQF
TRBV7-2	10	TRBJ2-1	-	ASSLGQFGQF